Listed below are T cell receptor beta chains from one sample, sequenced in a study of blood T cell repertoires in COVID-19. Some clones are missing from TCRdb's copy, which holds only in-frame ones; the method was immunoSEQ multiplex PCR. The repertoire holds about 160,000 clones, with around 90% as singletons. Sequenced input: peripheral blood. The receptor set was obtained from a woman aged 55-69 years who had recovered from COVID-19. CDR3s include the opening cysteine and the closing phenylalanine or tryptophan. A D gene is named only where the DNA matches it firmly.

D gene | J gene | V gene | CDR3 protein | CDR3 DNA
- | TRBJ2-2 | TRBV4-1 | CASSQFGGELFF | TGCGCCAGCAGCCAGTTCGGCGGGGAGCTGTTTTTT
- | TRBJ2-6 | TRBV5-1 | CASSRTRSGANVLTF | TGCGCCAGCAGCAGGACTCGGTCTGGGGCCAACGTCCTGACTTTC
TRBD1 | TRBJ1-2 | TRBV2 | CASRDSNYGYTF | TGTGCCAGCCGGGACAGTAACTATGGCTACACCTTC
- | TRBJ2-3 | TRBV10-3 | CAISERSAPSTDTQYF | TGTGCCATCAGTGAGAGAAGCGCCCCTAGCACAGATACGCAGTATTTT
TRBD2 | TRBJ2-3 | TRBV19 | CASSSGVYGPDTQYF | TGTGCCAGCTCAAGCGGGGTGTACGGACCAGATACGCAGTATTTT
TRBD2 | TRBJ2-5 | TRBV4-2 | CASSQGTSGGGETQYF | TGTGCCAGCAGCCAAGGGACTAGCGGGGGGGGAGAGACCCAGTACTTC
- | TRBJ2-1 | TRBV5-5 | CASSLSLRDYNEQFF | TGTGCCAGCAGCTTGTCCCTCAGGGATTACAATGAGCAGTTCTTC
- | TRBJ1-2 | TRBV10-3 | CAITREGYGYTF | TGTGCCATCACCAGGGAGGGCTATGGCTACACCTTC
- | TRBJ1-2 | TRBV28 | CASSFGQTNYGYTF | TGTGCCAGCAGTTTTGGGCAGACGAACTATGGCTACACCTTC
- | TRBJ1-1 | TRBV5-5 | CASSFTGLGTEAFF | TGTGCCAGCAGCTTTACAGGGCTGGGCACTGAAGCTTTCTTT
- | TRBJ2-7 | TRBV28 | CAAIQGYEQYF | TGTGCCGCGATACAGGGCTACGAGCAGTACTTC
TRBD1 | TRBJ2-1 | TRBV29-1 | CSVSNRGNEQFF | TGCAGCGTTTCTAACAGGGGGAATGAGCAGTTCTTC